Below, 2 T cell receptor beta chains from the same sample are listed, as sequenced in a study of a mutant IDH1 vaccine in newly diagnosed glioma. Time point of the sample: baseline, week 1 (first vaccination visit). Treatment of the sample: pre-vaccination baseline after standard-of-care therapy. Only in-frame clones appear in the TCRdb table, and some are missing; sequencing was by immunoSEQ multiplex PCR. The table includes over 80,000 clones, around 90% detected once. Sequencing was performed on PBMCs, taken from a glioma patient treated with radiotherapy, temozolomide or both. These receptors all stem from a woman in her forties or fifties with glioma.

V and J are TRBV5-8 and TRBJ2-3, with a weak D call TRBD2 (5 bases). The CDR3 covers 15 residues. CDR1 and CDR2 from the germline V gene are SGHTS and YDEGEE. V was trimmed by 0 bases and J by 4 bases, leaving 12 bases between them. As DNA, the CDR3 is TGTGCCAGCAGCTTGGTGAGGGAGATCCCAGATACGCAGTATTTT. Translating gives CASSLVREIPDTQYF. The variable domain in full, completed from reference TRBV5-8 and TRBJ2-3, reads EAGVTQSPTHLIKTRGQQATLRCSPISGHTSVYWYQQALGLGLQFLLWYDEGEERNRGNFPPRFSGRQFPNYSSELNVNALELEDSALYLCASSLVREIPDTQYFGPGTRLTVL.

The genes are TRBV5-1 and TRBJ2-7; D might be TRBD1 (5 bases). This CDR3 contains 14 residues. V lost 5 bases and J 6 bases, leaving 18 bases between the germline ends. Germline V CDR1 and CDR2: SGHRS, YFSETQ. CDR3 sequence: CASRQGSSRGEQYF. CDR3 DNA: TGCGCCAGCAGGCAGGGCTCATCAAGGGGCGAGCAGTACTTC.